The next 26 T cell receptor beta chains were all read from a single sample in a study of early T cells in non-severe SARS-CoV-2 infection listed by TCRdb under 2021. Libraries came from 5' RACE. The sequencer listed for this sample is NextSeq 500. The raw public data were reprocessed by TCRdb itself: fastp quality trimming at Q25, MiXCR clonotype calling, in-frame beta chains only. CDR3 protein duplicates are merged, each entry listing the most common genes and DNA. For this sample the table gives some 80,000 distinct CDR3 sequences, of which less than 15% were detected only once. Of the sample, 15% to 19% is held by the ten largest clones. Material: whole blood, obtained at baseline. These receptors came from an adult who was a healthcare worker with PCR-confirmed SARS-CoV-2 infection or an uninfected control (not recorded which). The donor label of this sample is uncertain.

The CDR3 bases are TGTGCCAGCAGCTCGGACAGGGGTGGGGAGCTGTTTTTT. Protein product: CASSSDRGGELFF. The chain has TRBV6-5 and TRBJ2-2; 9 nucleotides line up with TRBD1. Germline CDR1 and CDR2: MNHEY and SVGAGI. V was pared by 6 bases and J by 8 bases, with 4 bases of the junction left unmatched. The CDR3 consists of 13 residues.

The gene calls are TRBV4-1 and TRBJ2-4; tentative D call: TRBD2 (5 bases). The V end was cut by 0 bases, the J end by 9 bases, with 6 bases between. Germline lookup yields CDR1 MGHRA and CDR2 YSYEKL. This CDR3 comprises 12 residues. CDR3 bases: TGCGCCAGCAGCCAAGAAGAGGGCATTCAGTACTTC. This codes for CASSQEEGIQYF.

The chain couples TRBV12-3 or TRBV12-4 to TRBJ1-5, with 8 bases that match TRBD1. CDR3 length: 15 amino acids. Unmatched junction bases numbered 4, after V lost 6 bases and J lost 0 bases. The CDR3 here is CASSLDRASNQPQHF. As DNA, the CDR3 is TGTGCCAGCAGCCTGGACAGGGCTAGCAATCAGCCCCAGCATTTT.

V usage is TRBV5-1 and J usage is TRBJ1-6, with TRBD1 as a possible D gene (5 bases). This CDR3 contains 14 residues. Between the trimmed V and J ends, which lost 4 bases and 5 bases, there was a span of 10 bases. Germline V lookup: CDR1 SGHRS, CDR2 YFSETQ. The CDR3 DNA reads as TGCGCCAGCAGCGTAGTAGGGGATAATTCACCCCTCCACTTT. This sequence encodes CASSVVGDNSPLHF. Together with reference TRBV5-1 and TRBJ1-6, the CDR3 gives the full variable domain: KAGVTQTPRYLIKTRGQQVTLSCSPISGHRSVSWYQQTPGQGLQFLFEYFSETQRNKGNFPGRFSGRQFSNSRSEMNVSTLELGDSALYLCASSVVGDNSPLHFGNGTRLTVT.

The V gene is TRBV2, the J gene TRBJ2-7; D might be TRBD2 (6 bases). Looked up from germline, CDR1 is SNHLY and CDR2 is FYNNEI. The CDR3 covers 16 residues. V lost 4 bases and J lost 6, with 22 bases in between. The CDR3 protein is CASSVRLGGVGGEQYF. The CDR3 bases are TGTGCCAGCAGTGTGAGACTTGGAGGGGTTGGTGGCGAGCAGTACTTC.

This chain links TRBV7-2 with TRBJ2-5; 8 bases line up with TRBD2. CDR1 is SGHTA, CDR2 FQGNSA, per germline. This CDR3 contains 14 residues. J gave up 12 bases and V 1 base, and 10 bases lay outside the gene matches. CDR3 coding DNA: TGTGCCAGCAGCTTAGATGTCAACGGGAGGGCGAAGTACTTC. This codes for CASSLDVNGRAKYF.

This sequence joins TRBV12-3 or TRBV12-4 and TRBJ1-2; D perhaps matches TRBD1 (6 bases). The CDR3 has 13 amino acids. V was trimmed by 5 bases and J by 4 bases, leaving 11 bases between them. The CDR3 coding sequence is TGTGCCAGCAGTATACAGGGTACCTATGGCTACACCTTC. It codes for CASSIQGTYGYTF.

The table lists this clonotype with a few counts. The chain couples TRBV19 to TRBJ2-1, with D perhaps assigned TRBD1 or TRBD2 (5 bases each). Looked up from germline, CDR1 is LNHDA and CDR2 is SQIVND (reference sequence). Trimming left V 6 bases short and J 0 bases short, with 9 bases between. CDR3 length equals 14 residues. CDR3 DNA: TGTGCCAGTAGCCGGGACGTCTCCTACAATGAGCAGTTCTTC. It translates to CASSRDVSYNEQFF.

The CDR3 sequence: CASSRSGEPANYGYTF. The CDR3 nucleotides are TGTGCCAGCTCACGTAGTGGAGAACCCGCCAACTATGGCTACACCTTC. The chain couples TRBV18 to TRBJ1-2; D unresolved. With 4 bases removed from V and 2 bases from J, the gap between germline ends came to 17 bases. Germline CDR1 is KGHSH and CDR2 is LQKENI. The CDR3 covers 16 residues. Variable domain in full (rest from reference TRBV18 and TRBJ1-2): NAGVMQNPRHLVRRRGQEARLRCSPMKGHSHVYWYRQLPEEGLKFMVYLQKENIIDESGMPKERFSAEFPKEGPSILRIQQVVRGDSAAYFCASSRSGEPANYGYTFGSGTRLTVV.

This clonotype was found many times. The chain uses TRBV24-1 and TRBJ2-2; D ambiguous. CDR1 is KGHDR and CDR2 is SFDVKD in the germline V gene. Trimming pared 5 bases from V and 5 bases from J, leaving 5 bases between. The CDR3 has 12 residues. The CDR3 loop reads CATSVGTGELFF. CDR3 sequence (DNA): TGTGCCACCAGTGTAGGGACCGGGGAGCTGTTTTTT.

This clonotype was detected ten times or more. The chain has TRBV2 and TRBJ1-4; no reliable D call. Germline V gene lookup returns CDR1 SNHLY and CDR2 FYNNEI. The length of the CDR3 is 12 residues. V shed 4 bases and J shed 5 bases, with 5 bases lying between them. The CDR3 bases are TGTGCCAGCAGTGCCCAAAATGAAAAACTGTTTTTT. Amino acid sequence: CASSAQNEKLFF.

The chain recombines TRBV4-1 with TRBJ2-1; unclear D gene. The CDR3 loop spans 16 amino acids. Germline assignment: CDR1 MGHRA and CDR2 YSYEKL. The ends were cut back, 3 bases at V and 1 base at J, with 13 bases in the middle. The CDR3 DNA sequence: TGCGCCAGCAGCCAGGGCCGGAGCCGTTCCTACAATGAGCAGTTCTTC. Protein product: CASSQGRSRSYNEQFF.

This clonotype appeared many times. This chain links TRBV2 with TRBJ2-5; D perhaps matches TRBD2 (6 bases). Trimming stripped 8 bases from V and 7 bases from J, with 8 bases between. In germline, CDR1 is SNHLY, CDR2 FYNNEI. CDR3 size: 10 residues. The CDR3 DNA is TGTGCCAGCGGGGGAGGGACCCAGTACTTC. It is translated as CASGGGTQYF.

This sequence joins TRBV5-1 and TRBJ2-1; TRBD2 matches at 11 bases. Germline-derived CDR1 and CDR2 are SGHRS and YFSETQ. The V segment lost 0 bases and the J segment 1 base; nucleotides outside the gene matches: 9. This CDR3 has 19 residues. In nucleotides, the CDR3 is TGCGCCAGCAGCTTGGGCCTAGCGGGGGGCACATTGTCCTACAATGAGCAGTTCTTC. It encodes CASSLGLAGGTLSYNEQFF.

The rearrangement joins TRBV6-6 to TRBJ1-2, with 7 bases that match TRBD1. Germline lookup yields CDR1 MNHNY and CDR2 SVGAGI (reference sequence). J gave up 7 bases and V 6 bases, and 8 bases lay outside the gene matches. CDR3 size: 13 residues. This chain's CDR3 is CASSPLDRAGYTF. The CDR3 nucleotides read TGTGCCAGCAGCCCGCTTGACAGGGCTGGCTACACCTTC.

CDR3 region: CASSQLLARNEQYF. Here the CDR3 DNA reads TGTGCCAGCAGCCAATTACTAGCTCGCAACGAGCAGTACTTC. The rearrangement joins TRBV4-2 to TRBJ2-7; weak D call: TRBD2 (6 bases). The CDR3 loop spans 14 amino acids. Trimming took off 2 bases at V and 5 bases at J, with 13 bases between the two ends. Germline V gives CDR1 LGHNA, CDR2 YNFKEQ.

V gene TRBV4-2 combines with J gene TRBJ2-7; D perhaps matches TRBD1 (6 bases). The CDR3 has 15 amino acids. Trimming took 1 base from V and 2 from J, leaving 12 bases between them. Per the germline V gene, CDR1 is LGHNA and CDR2 is YNFKEQ. CDR3 coding DNA: TGTGCCAGCAGCCAAGTTTATGACAGGACCTACGAGCAGTACTTC. It codes for CASSQVYDRTYEQYF.

This rearrangement joins TRBV15 to TRBJ2-5; TRBD2 aligns across 7 bases. CDR1 is LNHNV and CDR2 is YYDKDF in the germline V gene (reference sequence). V was clipped by 1 base and J by 2 bases; unmatched bases: 10. The CDR3 consists of 17 residues. In DNA, the CDR3 is TGTGCCACCAGCAGAGGTTCTAGCGGCCTCTTACAAGAGACCCAGTACTTC. Its translation is CATSRGSSGLLQETQYF. The entire variable domain, with the rest obtained from reference TRBV15 and TRBJ2-5, is as follows: DAMVIQNPRYQVTQFGKPVTLSCSQTLNHNVMYWYQQKSSQAPKLLFHYYDKDFNNEADTPDNFQSRRPNTSFCFLDIRSPGLGDTAMYLCATSRGSSGLLQETQYFGPGTRLLVL.

This chain links TRBV5-4 with TRBJ2-1; D gene uncertain. CDR3 length equals 14 residues. Germline V gene sequence: CDR1 SGHNT, CDR2 YYREEE (reference sequence). V was clipped by 4 bases and J by 5 bases, with 13 bases between them. CDR3 loop: CASSRLSKNNEQFF. CDR3 DNA sequence: TGTGCCAGCAGCAGATTGAGCAAGAACAATGAGCAGTTCTTC.

V gene TRBV20-1 combines with J gene TRBJ2-7; D is unclear. The V end lost 5 bases, the J end lost 5 bases, and 13 bases lay between the germline ends. Germline assignment: CDR1 DFQATT and CDR2 SNEGSKA (reference sequence). This CDR3 contains 12 residues. The CDR3 DNA reads as TGCAGTGCTCTACCGTTCCTCGACGAGCAGTACTTC. This translates into CSALPFLDEQYF.

The chain uses TRBV5-1 and TRBJ2-1; 9 bases are a match to TRBD2. CDR3 size: 15 residues. V was clipped by 0 bases and J by 4 bases; unmatched bases: 2. The germline gives CDR1 SGHRS, CDR2 YFSETQ. CDR3 sequence (DNA): TGCGCCAGCAGCTTGGCTAGCGGGACATACAATGAGCAGTTCTTC. Translated: CASSLASGTYNEQFF.

This clonotype has only a few counts. The chain uses TRBV20-1 and TRBJ2-5, with a tentative D call TRBD1 (5 bases). The V gene lost 4 bases and the J gene lost 2 bases, with 11 bases spanning the gap. Germline V lookup: CDR1 DFQATT, CDR2 SNEGSKA (reference sequence). The CDR3 runs 13 residues. The CDR3 is CSATRQQQETQYF. Here the CDR3 DNA reads TGCAGTGCTACTAGACAGCAACAAGAGACCCAGTACTTC.

The chain links TRBV13 to TRBJ1-1, with TRBD1 matching 7 bases. Germline CDR1 PRHDT, CDR2 FYEKMQ (reference sequence). The junction had 5 bases not matched to a gene; V was cut back by 4 bases and J by 0 bases. This CDR3 is 15 amino acids long. The CDR3 is CASSSTGDLNTEAFF. For the CDR3, the DNA is TGTGCCAGCAGCTCTACAGGGGACCTGAACACTGAAGCTTTCTTT.

This clonotype occurred a few times. This sequence joins TRBV29-1 and TRBJ1-2; D remains ambiguous. CDR1 is SQVTM, CDR2 ANQGSEA, per germline. CDR3 length: 13 residues. Trimming pared 3 bases from V and 5 bases from J, leaving 13 bases between. The DNA for the CDR3 is TGCAGCGTTGAGGACCGGCGGGGATATGGCTACACCTTC. Its translation: CSVEDRRGYGYTF.

This clonotype turned up a few times. This sequence joins TRBV7-2 and TRBJ1-2; D is undetermined. Germline CDR1 reads SGHTA; CDR2 reads FQGNSA. The CDR3 sequence is 13 residues long. Trimming removed 0 bases at V and 8 bases at J, with 10 bases between. The CDR3 DNA reads TGTGCCAGCAGCTTAGCTTCGACAAGGGGCTACACCTTC. This encodes CASSLASTRGYTF.

This clonotype has at least ten counts. This chain uses TRBV13 with TRBJ2-1, with D maybe TRBD1 (6 bases). The CDR3 totals 14 residues. Germline assignment: CDR1 PRHDT and CDR2 FYEKMQ (reference sequence). V lost 1 base and J lost 7, with 11 bases in between. The CDR3 DNA sequence: TGTGCCAGCAGCTTAGCCAGGGGATATAATGAGCAGTTCTTC. It codes for CASSLARGYNEQFF.